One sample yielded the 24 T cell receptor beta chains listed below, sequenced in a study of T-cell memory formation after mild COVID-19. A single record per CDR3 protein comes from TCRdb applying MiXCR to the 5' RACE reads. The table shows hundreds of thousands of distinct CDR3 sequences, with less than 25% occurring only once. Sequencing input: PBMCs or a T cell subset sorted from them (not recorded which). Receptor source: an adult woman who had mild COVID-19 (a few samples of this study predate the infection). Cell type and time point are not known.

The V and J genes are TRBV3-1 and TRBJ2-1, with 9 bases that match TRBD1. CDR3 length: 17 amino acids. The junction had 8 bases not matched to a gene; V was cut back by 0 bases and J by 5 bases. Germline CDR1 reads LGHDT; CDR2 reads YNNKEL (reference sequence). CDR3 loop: CASSQETGTGFHNEQFF. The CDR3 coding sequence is TGTGCCAGCAGCCAAGAAACAGGGACAGGGTTTCACAATGAGCAGTTCTTC.

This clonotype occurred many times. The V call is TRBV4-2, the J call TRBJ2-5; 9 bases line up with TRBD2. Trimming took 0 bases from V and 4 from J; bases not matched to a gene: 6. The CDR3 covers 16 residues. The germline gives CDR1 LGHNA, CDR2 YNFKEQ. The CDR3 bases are TGTGCCAGCAGCCAAGAGGCGGGAGGGCCCCCAGAGACCCAGTACTTC. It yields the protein CASSQEAGGPPETQYF.

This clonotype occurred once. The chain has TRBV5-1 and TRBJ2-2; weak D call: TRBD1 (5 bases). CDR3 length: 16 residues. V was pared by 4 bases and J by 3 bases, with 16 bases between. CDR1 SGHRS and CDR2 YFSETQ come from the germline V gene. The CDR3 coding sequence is TGCGCCAGCAGCCCCTTTCAGGGATCGGACACCGGGGAGCTGTTTTTT. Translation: CASSPFQGSDTGELFF.

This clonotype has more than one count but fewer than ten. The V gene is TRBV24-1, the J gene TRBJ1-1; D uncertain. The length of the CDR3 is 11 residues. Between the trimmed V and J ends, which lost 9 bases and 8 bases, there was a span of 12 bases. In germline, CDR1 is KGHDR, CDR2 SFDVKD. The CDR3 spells CATVYSGEAFF. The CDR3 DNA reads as TGTGCCACCGTGTACAGTGGCGAAGCTTTCTTT.

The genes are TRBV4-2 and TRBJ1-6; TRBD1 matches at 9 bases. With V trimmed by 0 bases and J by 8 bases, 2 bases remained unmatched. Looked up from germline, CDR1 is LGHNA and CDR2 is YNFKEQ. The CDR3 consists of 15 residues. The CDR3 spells CASSQEDRGHSPLHF. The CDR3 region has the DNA TGTGCCAGCAGCCAAGAGGACAGGGGTCATTCACCCCTCCACTTT.

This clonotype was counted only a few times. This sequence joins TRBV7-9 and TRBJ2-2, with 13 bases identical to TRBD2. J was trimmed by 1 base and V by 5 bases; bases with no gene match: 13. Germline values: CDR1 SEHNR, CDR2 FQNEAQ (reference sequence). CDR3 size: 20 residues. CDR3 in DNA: TGTGCCAGCAGCGCCTGGACGGGACTAGCGGGGCAAAAGAACACCGGGGAGCTGTTTTTT. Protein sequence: CASSAWTGLAGQKNTGELFF.

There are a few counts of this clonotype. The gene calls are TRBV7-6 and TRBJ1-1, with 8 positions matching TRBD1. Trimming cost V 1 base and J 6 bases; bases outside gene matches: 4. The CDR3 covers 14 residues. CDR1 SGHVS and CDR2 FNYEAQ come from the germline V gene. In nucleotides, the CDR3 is TGTGCCAGCAGCTTAGGCAGGGGGCGGGCTGAAGCTTTCTTT. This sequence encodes CASSLGRGRAEAFF.

CDR3 in DNA: TGTGCCAGCAGCTCGGGACAGGGGCCTGGCTCGACCAAAAACATTCAGTACTTC. Its protein product is CASSSGQGPGSTKNIQYF. V usage is TRBV7-9 and J usage is TRBJ2-4, with 10 bases that match TRBD1. CDR3 length: 18 amino acids. The V segment lost 4 bases and the J segment 2 bases; nucleotides outside the gene matches: 11. Germline V gives CDR1 SEHNR, CDR2 FQNEAQ (reference sequence).

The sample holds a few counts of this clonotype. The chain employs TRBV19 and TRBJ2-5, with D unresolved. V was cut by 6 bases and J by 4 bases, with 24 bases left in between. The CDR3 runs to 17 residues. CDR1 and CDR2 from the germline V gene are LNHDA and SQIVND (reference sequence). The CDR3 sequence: CASSPMRAQRRVETQYF. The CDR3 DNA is TGTGCCAGTAGCCCCATGAGAGCCCAACGAAGGGTAGAGACCCAGTACTTC.

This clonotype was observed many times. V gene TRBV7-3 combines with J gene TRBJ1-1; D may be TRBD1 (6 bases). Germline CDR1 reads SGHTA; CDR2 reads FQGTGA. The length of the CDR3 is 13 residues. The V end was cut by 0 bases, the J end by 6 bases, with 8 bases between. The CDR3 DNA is TGTGCCAGCAGCTTAACAGGGGGAGCTGAAGCTTTCTTT. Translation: CASSLTGGAEAFF.

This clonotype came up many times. CDR3 sequence: CASSASGGSYNEQFF. In nucleotides, the CDR3 is TGTGCCAGCAGCGCCAGCGGGGGCTCCTACAATGAGCAGTTCTTC. The V and J genes are TRBV12-3 or TRBV12-4 and TRBJ2-1; 8 nucleotides match TRBD2. The trim removed 6 bases at V and 0 bases at J, leaving 4 bases unmatched. The CDR3 totals 15 residues.

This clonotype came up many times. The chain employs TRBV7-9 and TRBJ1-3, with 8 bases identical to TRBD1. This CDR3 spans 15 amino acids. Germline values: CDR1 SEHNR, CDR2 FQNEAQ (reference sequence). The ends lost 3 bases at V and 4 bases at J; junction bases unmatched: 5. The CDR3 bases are TGTGCCAGCAGCTTGGTCAGGGGGCAAGGAAACACCATATATTTT. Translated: CASSLVRGQGNTIYF. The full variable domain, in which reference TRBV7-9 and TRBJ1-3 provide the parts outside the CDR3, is DTGVSQNPRHKITKRGQNVTFRCDPISEHNRLYWYRQTLGQGPEFLTYFQNEAQLEKSRLLSDRFSAERPKGSFSTLEIQRTEQGDSAMYLCASSLVRGQGNTIYFGEGSWLTVV.

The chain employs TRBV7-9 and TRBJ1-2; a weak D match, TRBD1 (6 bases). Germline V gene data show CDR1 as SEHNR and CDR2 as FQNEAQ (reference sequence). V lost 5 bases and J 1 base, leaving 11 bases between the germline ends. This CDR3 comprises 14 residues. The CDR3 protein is CASSNRTDNYGYTF. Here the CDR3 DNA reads TGTGCCAGCAGCAATCGGACAGATAACTATGGCTACACCTTC.

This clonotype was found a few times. The CDR3 DNA sequence: TGTGCCAGCAGCTTACGATTTGGCGACGCCCTGGGGGAAACCCAGTACTTC. This sequence encodes CASSLRFGDALGETQYF. The chain couples TRBV11-2 to TRBJ2-5; D tentatively reads TRBD1 or TRBD2 (5 bases each). Trimming stripped 2 bases from V and 8 bases from J, with 24 bases between. The V gene's germline CDR1 is SGHAT and CDR2 FQNNGV. CDR3 size: 17 residues.

The CDR3 DNA follows: TGTGCCACCAGCAGATTGGGGACAGGGGGCGCGGGCACCGGGGAGCTGTTTTTT. Its translation is CATSRLGTGGAGTGELFF. The chain combines TRBV15 with TRBJ2-2, with 12 bases fitting TRBD1. Germline CDR1 reads LNHNV; CDR2 reads YYDKDF (reference sequence). The CDR3 spans 18 residues. Trimming cost V 2 bases and J 4 bases; bases outside gene matches: 8.

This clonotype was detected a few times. The DNA of the CDR3 is TGTGCCAGCAGCTTAGACAGGGCCGCCTACGAGCAGTACTTC. This codes for CASSLDRAAYEQYF. The chain recombines TRBV7-2 with TRBJ2-7, with D tentatively TRBD1 (6 bases). The CDR3 length is 14 residues. The germline CDR1 and CDR2 sequences are SGHTA and FQGNSA. With 1 base removed from V and 2 bases from J, the gap between germline ends came to 9 bases.

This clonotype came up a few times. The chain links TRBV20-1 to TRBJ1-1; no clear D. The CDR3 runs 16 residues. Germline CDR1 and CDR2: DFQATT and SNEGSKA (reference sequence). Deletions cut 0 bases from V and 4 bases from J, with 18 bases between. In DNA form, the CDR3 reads TGCAGTGCTAGAGATAAGCAGGATGGCGGGAGCACTGAAGCTTTCTTT. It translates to CSARDKQDGGSTEAFF.

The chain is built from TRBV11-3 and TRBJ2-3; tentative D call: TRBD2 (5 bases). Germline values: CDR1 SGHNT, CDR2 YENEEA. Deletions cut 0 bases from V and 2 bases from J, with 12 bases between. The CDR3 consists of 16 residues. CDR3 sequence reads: CASSLDHPSFTDTQYF. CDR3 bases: TGTGCCAGCAGCTTAGATCATCCTAGCTTCACAGATACGCAGTATTTT.

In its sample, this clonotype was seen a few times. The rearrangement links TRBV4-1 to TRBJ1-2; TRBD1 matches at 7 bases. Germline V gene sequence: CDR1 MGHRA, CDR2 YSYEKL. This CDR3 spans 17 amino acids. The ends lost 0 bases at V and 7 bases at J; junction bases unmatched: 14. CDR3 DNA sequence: TGCGCCAGCAGCCAAGATCTGCGGTCAGACAGGGCGGTTGGCTACACCTTC. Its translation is CASSQDLRSDRAVGYTF.

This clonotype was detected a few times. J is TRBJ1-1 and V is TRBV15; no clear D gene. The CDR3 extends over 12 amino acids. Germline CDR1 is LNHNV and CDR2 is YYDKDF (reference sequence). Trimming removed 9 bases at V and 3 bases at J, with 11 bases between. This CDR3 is CATGGGDTEAFF. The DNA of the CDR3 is TGTGCCACGGGTGGAGGAGACACTGAAGCTTTCTTT.

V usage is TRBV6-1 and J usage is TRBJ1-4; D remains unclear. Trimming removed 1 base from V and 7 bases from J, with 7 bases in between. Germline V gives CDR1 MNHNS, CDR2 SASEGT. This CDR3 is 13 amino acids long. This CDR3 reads CASSEGGREKLFF. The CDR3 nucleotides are TGTGCCAGCAGTGAAGGAGGTCGTGAAAAACTGTTTTTT.

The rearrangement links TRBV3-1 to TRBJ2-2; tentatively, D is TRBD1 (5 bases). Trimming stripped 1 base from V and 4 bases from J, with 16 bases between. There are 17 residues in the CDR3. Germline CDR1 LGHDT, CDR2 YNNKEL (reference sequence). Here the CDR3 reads CASSQASQGRGTGELFF. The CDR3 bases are TGTGCCAGCAGCCAAGCCTCGCAGGGCCGCGGCACCGGGGAGCTGTTTTTT.

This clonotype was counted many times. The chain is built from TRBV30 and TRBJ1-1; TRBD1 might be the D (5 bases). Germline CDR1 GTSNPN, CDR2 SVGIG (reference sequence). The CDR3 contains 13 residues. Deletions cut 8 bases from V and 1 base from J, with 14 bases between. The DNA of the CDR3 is TGTGCCCTACAGCGGGGACCGAACACTGAAGCTTTCTTT. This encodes CALQRGPNTEAFF.

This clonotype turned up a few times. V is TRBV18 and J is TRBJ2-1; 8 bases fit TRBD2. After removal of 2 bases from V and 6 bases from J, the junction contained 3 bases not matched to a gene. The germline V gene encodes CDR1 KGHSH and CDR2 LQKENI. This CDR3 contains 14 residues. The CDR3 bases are TGTGCCAGCTCACCAGCGGGGACTAGCAATGAGCAGTTCTTC. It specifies CASSPAGTSNEQFF. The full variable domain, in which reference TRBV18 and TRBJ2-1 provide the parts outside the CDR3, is NAGVMQNPRHLVRRRGQEARLRCSPMKGHSHVYWYRQLPEEGLKFMVYLQKENIIDESGMPKERFSAEFPKEGPSILRIQQVVRGDSAAYFCASSPAGTSNEQFFGPGTRLTVL.